This passage covers 21 T cell receptor beta chains from one sample sequenced in a study of HIV-infected children after antiretroviral therapy interruption. Stated treatment: PENTA 11 planned treatment interruption arm or continuous ART arm. RNA-based 3' RACE libraries used unique molecular identifiers. One entry per CDR3 protein, called by TCRdb with MiXCR from the 3' RACE reads. The data contain fewer than 100,000 distinct CDR3 sequences, about 6.9% of them singletons. The sequenced sample was CD45RA+ CD4+ T cells from PBMCs, pooled from several time points, obtained from a donor given antiretroviral therapy, either interrupted or continuous. As to subset: naive CD4+ CD45RA+ CD45RO- T cells. Receptor source: a pool of human donors with HIV.

This clonotype was seen many times. V gene TRBV2 combines with J gene TRBJ2-5; TRBD1 is a possible D gene (5 bases). Per germline, CDR1 SNHLY and CDR2 FYNNEI. Trimming left V 8 bases short and J 2 bases short, with 12 bases between. The CDR3 covers 13 residues. The CDR3 sequence: CASGASRQETQYF. DNA of the CDR3: TGTGCCAGCGGGGCGTCCCGTCAAGAGACCCAGTACTTC.

This clonotype occurred many times. The rearrangement joins TRBV12-3 or TRBV12-4 to TRBJ2-3, with no clear D. The CDR3 runs to 15 residues. The V end was cut by 5 bases, the J end by 1 base, with 13 bases between. CDR3 loop: CASSIQDARTDTQYF. CDR3 nucleotides: TGTGCCAGCAGTATCCAGGACGCCCGCACAGATACGCAGTATTTT.

The sample holds many counts of this clonotype. V gene TRBV19 combines with J gene TRBJ1-2; D is undetermined. Trimming stripped 6 bases from V and 7 bases from J, with 15 bases between. This CDR3 contains 13 residues. Germline V gene data show CDR1 as LNHDA and CDR2 as SQIVND (reference sequence). Written as DNA, the CDR3 is TGTGCCAGTAGGGATCTGGGCCGTTCTGGCTACACCTTC. Translated, it gives CASRDLGRSGYTF.

In its sample, this clonotype was seen many times. The rearrangement uses TRBV5-1 and TRBJ2-3, with 12 bases identical to TRBD1. CDR1 is SGHRS, CDR2 YFSETQ, per germline. V was pared by 4 bases and J by 4 bases, with 4 bases of the junction left unmatched. The CDR3 consists of 15 residues. The CDR3 is CASSRDRGLADTQYF. Written as DNA, the CDR3 is TGCGCCAGCAGCAGGGACAGGGGGCTCGCAGATACGCAGTATTTT.

This clonotype was seen a few times. The V call is TRBV7-2, the J call TRBJ1-6; D unresolved. V lost 1 base to trimming and J lost 14 bases, with 15 bases between them. Germline V gene lookup returns CDR1 SGHTA and CDR2 FQGNSA. There are 14 residues in the CDR3. The CDR3 nucleotides read TGTGCCAGCAGCTTAGGTACCCTACCGGGGACCCTCCACTTT. Translation gives CASSLGTLPGTLHF. Together with reference TRBV7-2 and TRBJ1-6, the CDR3 gives the full variable domain: GAGVSQSPSNKVTEKGKDVELRCDPISGHTALYWYRQSLGQGLEFLIYFQGNSAPDKSGLPSDRFSAERTGGSVSTLTIQRTQQEDSAVYLCASSLGTLPGTLHFGNGTRLTVT.

This clonotype was seen ten or more times. V is TRBV19 and J is TRBJ2-7; D not certain. There are 13 residues in the CDR3. CDR1 is LNHDA, CDR2 SQIVND, per germline (reference sequence). Trimming stripped 3 bases from V and 1 base from J, with 7 bases between. CDR3 amino acids: CASSMGDSYEQYF. CDR3 DNA sequence: TGTGCCAGTAGTATGGGCGATTCCTACGAGCAGTACTTC.

This clonotype came up many times. CDR3 nucleotides: TGTGCCAGCAGTGCTGCCAATCAGCCCCAGCATTTT. As protein: CASSAANQPQHF. This sequence joins TRBV2 and TRBJ1-5; D is unresolved. Trimming stripped 4 bases from V and 3 bases from J, with 4 bases between. Germline V gene data show CDR1 as SNHLY and CDR2 as FYNNEI. This CDR3 region has 12 residues.

Notes on this clonotype: Since a much larger clone is just one base distant, this may be a read error. As the CDR3 is not closed by the conserved phenylalanine or tryptophan, this likely results from a read error. The rearrangement links TRBV12-3 or TRBV12-4 to TRBJ2-7; D uncertain. The CDR3 totals 10 residues. Trimming took off 3 bases at V and 7 bases at J, with 4 bases between the two ends. CDR3 coding DNA: TGTGCCAGCAGTTTGGGGGAGCAGTACTCC. Translated, it gives CASSLGEQYS.

There are many counts of this clonotype. The chain couples TRBV6-6 to TRBJ2-7, with 8 bases that match TRBD1. The length of the CDR3 is 15 residues. CDR1 MNHNY and CDR2 SVGAGI come from the germline V gene (reference sequence). The V gene end was trimmed by 4 bases and the J gene end by 3 bases; junction bases not matched to a gene: 8. The CDR3: CASSWFGTGLYEQYF. CDR3 DNA: TGTGCCAGCAGTTGGTTCGGGACAGGCCTCTACGAGCAGTACTTC.

This clonotype was counted many times. The chain carries TRBV7-2 and TRBJ1-1; D unclear. Trimming removed 5 bases at V and 1 base at J, with 8 bases between. This CDR3 contains 13 residues. Looked up from germline, CDR1 is SGHTA and CDR2 is FQGNSA. CDR3 sequence reads: CASSPPRNTEAFF. The CDR3, as DNA: TGTGCCAGCAGCCCCCCAAGGAACACTGAAGCTTTCTTT.

This clonotype was counted between two and nine times. The chain couples TRBV18 to TRBJ2-7; D unclear. Germline values: CDR1 KGHSH, CDR2 LQKENI. The V and J ends lost 5 bases and 5 bases respectively, with 16 bases between them. CDR3 length equals 14 residues. The CDR3 here is CASSRSISGDEQYF. As DNA, the CDR3 is TGTGCCAGCTCAAGAAGCATTTCCGGTGACGAGCAGTACTTC.

This sequence joins TRBV20-1 and TRBJ1-1, with D perhaps matching TRBD1 (5 bases). The length of the CDR3 is 13 residues. V lost 3 bases, J lost 1 base, and 9 bases lay in between. Germline CDR1 and CDR2: DFQATT and SNEGSKA (reference sequence). The CDR3 spells CSARTATNTEAFF. The CDR3 DNA sequence: TGCAGTGCTAGGACAGCTACGAACACTGAAGCTTTCTTT.

This clonotype was seen repeatedly, ten times or more. The J gene is TRBJ1-2, the V gene TRBV27; 8 nucleotides agree with TRBD1. Germline V lookup: CDR1 MNHEY, CDR2 SMNVEV (reference sequence). J lost 6 bases, V lost 3 bases, and 6 bases had no gene match. The CDR3 is 14 residues long. CDR3 bases: TGTGCCAGCAGTTTCCAGGGGGCCGGAGATGGCTACACCTTC. Amino acids: CASSFQGAGDGYTF.

This clonotype was seen at least ten times. The V gene is TRBV7-3, the J gene TRBJ2-2; D call uncertain. The CDR3 spans 12 residues. CDR1 is SGHTA and CDR2 is FQGTGA in the germline V gene. The germline V and J ends were trimmed by 8 bases and 7 bases, with 11 bases remaining between them. DNA for the CDR3: TGTGCCAGCTCGGCGACGGGCGGGGAGCTGTTTTTT. Translation gives CASSATGGELFF.

This clonotype was counted a few times. The CDR3 DNA reads as TGTGCCAGCCATCGGACAGGCGGCGCCTACGAGCAGTACTTC. Translation gives CASHRTGGAYEQYF. The J gene is TRBJ2-7, the V gene TRBV6-1; 7 bases are a match to TRBD1. CDR3 length: 14 residues. Germline V gene sequence: CDR1 MNHNS, CDR2 SASEGT. V trimming: 8 bases; J trimming: 2 bases; junction bases outside the gene matches: 9.

This clonotype was seen at least ten times. V is TRBV12-3 or TRBV12-4 and J is TRBJ1-1; D gene unclear. The ends were cut back, 1 base at V and 10 bases at J, with 13 bases in the middle. The CDR3 is 13 residues long. The CDR3 DNA sequence: TGTGCCAGCAGTTTAGACCCTGGGGTGGGAGCTTTCTTT. This sequence encodes CASSLDPGVGAFF.

This clonotype has ten or more counts. V is TRBV6-6 and J is TRBJ2-1; D not certain. Germline V CDR1 and CDR2: MNHNY, SVGAGI (reference sequence). V shed 8 bases and J shed 9 bases, with 20 bases lying between them. This CDR3 has 14 residues. The CDR3 DNA reads as TGTGCCAGCGGTGAGCTGAATAACTATGCTGAGCAGTTCTTC. Protein product: CASGELNNYAEQFF.

At least ten counts were recorded for this clonotype. Written as DNA, the CDR3 is TGCAGTGCTAGAGTCAGAATAACTTCCTATGGCTACACCTTC. This gives the protein CSARVRITSYGYTF. This chain links TRBV20-1 with TRBJ1-2; the D is unclear. The CDR3 loop spans 14 amino acids. The germline V gene has CDR1 DFQATT and CDR2 SNEGSKA (reference sequence). Trimming cost V 1 base and J 4 bases, with 13 bases left between them.

This clonotype was found many times. CDR3 loop: CASSLGLATDTQYF. CDR3 nucleotides: TGTGCCAGCAGCTTAGGACTAGCCACAGATACGCAGTATTTT. The chain employs TRBV7-2 and TRBJ2-3, with 7 bases fitting TRBD2. The germline V gene has CDR1 SGHTA and CDR2 FQGNSA. The CDR3 runs 14 residues. With 1 base clipped from V and 2 bases from J, the junction kept 0 bases outside the gene matches. The whole variable domain, remainder taken from reference TRBV7-2 and TRBJ2-3, is GAGVSQSPSNKVTEKGKDVELRCDPISGHTALYWYRQSLGQGLEFLIYFQGNSAPDKSGLPSDRFSAERTGGSVSTLTIQRTQQEDSAVYLCASSLGLATDTQYFGPGTRLTVL.

Of note for this clonotype: The germline gene is not matched at one end of the junction; a read error may be the cause. V gene TRBV7-2 combines with J gene TRBJ2-7; tentatively, D is TRBD2 (5 bases). The length of the CDR3 is 15 residues. Germline loops: CDR1 SGHTA, CDR2 FQGNSA. The CDR3 DNA reads as TGTGCCAGCAACTTAGACTACCGGAACGTTTACGAGCAGTACTTC. This sequence encodes CASNLDYRNVYEQYF.

This clonotype was seen ten or more times. The rearrangement uses TRBV20-1 and TRBJ2-7; D is perhaps TRBD1 or TRBD2 (5 bases each). V lost 5 bases, J lost 2 bases, and 31 bases lay in between. Germline V gene data show CDR1 as DFQATT and CDR2 as SNEGSKA (reference sequence). This CDR3 has 19 amino acids. The CDR3 nucleotides read TGCAGTGCTCTCTCAGGGTGGGAGCCTGACGCCAAAGGGGCCTACGAGCAGTACTTC. Translation gives CSALSGWEPDAKGAYEQYF.